This is a list of T cell receptor beta chains from one sample in a study of CD8+CD57+ T cells in acquired aplastic anemia. TCRdb processed the reads anew with MiXCR; each CDR3 protein has one entry. Of 300,000 or so distinct CDR3 sequences in the sample, around three fifths are singletons; the top ten hold under 8.5%. Material: sorted CD4+, CD8+, or CD8+CD57+ T cells (not recorded which) from PBMCs. The receptors shown here come from a human donor with severe aplastic anemia or a healthy control (not recorded which). CDR3s include the opening cysteine and the closing phenylalanine or tryptophan. The D gene is left open where the match is weak. Clone sizes are given selectively: once, few, many, or a class where the clone is expanded.

.	TRBV5-6	.	TRBJ2-7	TGTGCCAGCAGCCAAAACACCTACGAGCAGTACTTC	CASSQNTYEQYF
.	TRBV15	.	TRBJ2-3	TGTGCCACCGTTGATGGCGGCGCAGATACGCAGTATTTT	CATVDGGADTQYF
TRBD1	TRBV5-1	many	TRBJ2-7	TGCGCCAGCAGAACCGGGACAGGGGAGTACGAGCAGTACTTC	CASRTGTGEYEQYF
TRBD1	TRBV19	.	TRBJ1-5	TGTGCCAGTAGCACACAGGGGGCGCAGGGGAATCAGCCCCAGCATTTT	CASSTQGAQGNQPQHF
TRBD2	TRBV20-1	.	TRBJ2-1	TGCAGTGCTAGAGATCGGGGGGGCCATAACAATGAGCAGTTCTTC	CSARDRGGHNNEQFF
.	TRBV24-1	.	TRBJ2-1	TGTGCCACCAGTGACCCGAAGAATGAGCAGTTCTTC	CATSDPKNEQFF
.	TRBV27	many	TRBJ1-6	TGTGCCAGCAGCCGCCGACAATCACCCCTCCACTTT	CASSRRQSPLHF
TRBD1	TRBV25-1	.	TRBJ2-3	TGTGCCAGCAGTCCACCATACGGGACAGCCTTTACTAGCACAGATACGCAGTATTTT	CASSPPYGTAFTSTDTQYF
.	TRBV11-2	many	TRBJ2-7	TGTGCCAGCAGCTTAGATGGTACCGAGCAGTACTTC	CASSLDGTEQYF
.	TRBV20-1	.	TRBJ1-3	TGCAGTGCAAAAGGAGGAGGAACGAACACCATATATTTT	CSAKGGGTNTIYF
.	TRBV20-1	once	TRBJ2-1	TGCAGTGCTAGCGTCTCTGAAGATGAGCAGTTCTTC	CSASVSEDEQFF
TRBD2	TRBV12-3/TRBV12-4	.	TRBJ2-1	TGTGCCAGCACTAGCGGGGGTGATGAGCAGTTCTTC	CASTSGGDEQFF
.	TRBV25-1	.	TRBJ2-7	TGTGCCAGCAGTGAATACAGGAGCAATCAGCCCCAGCATTACTTC	CASSEYRSNQPQHYF
.	TRBV2	.	TRBJ1-2	TGTGCCAGCGGGCCGACAGGCAACTATGGCTACACCTTC	CASGPTGNYGYTF
TRBD2	TRBV20-1	.	TRBJ2-5	TGCAGTGCTGAGGGCGGGGGGGGCCGGGAGACCCAGTACTTC	CSAEGGGGRETQYF
TRBD2	TRBV7-3	many	TRBJ2-1	TGTGCCAGCAGCTCAGGGCCGAGCGGGGGGCCTATCAATGAGCAGTTCTTC	CASSSGPSGGPINEQFF
TRBD2	TRBV20-1	few	TRBJ2-7	TGCAGTGTTCTGACTAGCCGTTCATACGAGCAGTACTTC	CSVLTSRSYEQYF
.	TRBV15	.	TRBJ1-1	TGTGCCACCCACTCTCTCCAGTTGAACACTGAAGCTTTCTTT	CATHSLQLNTEAFF
.	TRBV6-1	many	TRBJ2-7	TGTGCCAGCACATCCCAGGGGGGCGGAGTCGAGCAGTACTTC	CASTSQGGGVEQYF
.	TRBV2	.	TRBJ1-1	TGTGCCAGCAGCTTAGGTCGTCGACTAGCGAACACTGAAGCTTTCTTT	CASSLGRRLANTEAFF
.	TRBV7-9	.	TRBJ1-2	TGTGCCAGCAGCTTAGCATGGGGAAACTATGGCTACACCTTC	CASSLAWGNYGYTF
.	TRBV7-2	few	TRBJ2-7	TGTGCCAGCAGCCCACGCCTTCTTTACGAGCAGTACTTC	CASSPRLLYEQYF
.	TRBV28	few	TRBJ1-2	TGTGCCAGCAGTTTATCAGGGGCTCGGGGCTATGGCTACACCTTC	CASSLSGARGYGYTF
.	TRBV7-9	.	TRBJ2-2	TGTGCCAGCAGCTTAGAATCTGGGGTTGGTACCGGGGAGCTGTTTTTT	CASSLESGVGTGELFF
.	TRBV9	.	TRBJ1-1	TGTGCCAGCAGCGCCGAGTTGGCCGTTGTGGGTTCAGCTTTCTTT	CASSAELAVVGSAFF
TRBD2	TRBV2	.	TRBJ2-5	TGTGCCAGCTACACTCCCCGGGCTAGCGGGGGGGGGGAGGGAGAGACCCAGTACTTC	CASYTPRASGGGEGETQYF
TRBD2	TRBV2	.	TRBJ2-3	TGTGCCAGCACCAAGACTAGCGGGGGGCAGTATTTT	CASTKTSGGQYF
TRBD2	TRBV2	.	TRBJ2-5	TGTGCCAGCAGTGCCAGCGGGGGGGGGCAAGAGACCCAGTACTTC	CASSASGGGQETQYF
.	TRBV7-2	.	TRBJ1-5	TGTGCCAGCAGCTTAGCTTTATGGCAGCCCCAGCATTTT	CASSLALWQPQHF
TRBD2	TRBV25-1	few	TRBJ2-2	TGTGCCAGCAGTTTCTTAGCGGGGGGGAACACCGGGGAGCTGTTTTTT	CASSFLAGGNTGELFF
.	TRBV10-3	once	TRBJ2-1	TGTGCCATCGAGTCGGCGGGGAATGAGCAGTTCTTC	CAIESAGNEQFF
.	TRBV4-2	.	TRBJ1-5	TGTGCCAGCAGCCAAGAAGTCAGCACAGGCAATCAGCCCCAGCATTTT	CASSQEVSTGNQPQHF
TRBD1	TRBV29-1	.	TRBJ1-6	TGCAGCGTCCAGACAGGGAATAATTCACCCCTCCACTTT	CSVQTGNNSPLHF
.	TRBV27	many	TRBJ1-6	TGTGCCAGCAGAATGGGGGGGGCCCTGGTCGATTCACCCCTCCACTTT	CASRMGGALVDSPLHF
TRBD1	TRBV10-1	.	TRBJ2-1	TGCGCCAGCACGGACAGGGGGCGTGAGCAGTTCTTC	CASTDRGREQFF
TRBD2	TRBV7-6	.	TRBJ2-1	TGTGCCAGCAGCTGGGAGGGGAGGGCTGGCGAGCAGTTCTTC	CASSWEGRAGEQFF
TRBD1	TRBV20-1	.	TRBJ2-7	TGCAGTGCTGCTGGGACAGCGCACTCCTACGAGCAGTACTTC	CSAAGTAHSYEQYF
.	TRBV20-1	many	TRBJ1-2	TGCAGTGCCAACAGGGATAGCTATGGCTACACCTTC	CSANRDSYGYTF
TRBD1	TRBV7-9	many	TRBJ2-7	TGTGCCAGCAGCTTACAGGGGGCCTACGAGCAGTACTTC	CASSLQGAYEQYF
TRBD2	TRBV7-9	.	TRBJ2-1	TGTGCCAGCAGTGGACTAGCGGGCTGCAATGAGCAGTTCTTC	CASSGLAGCNEQFF